The 6 T cell receptor beta chains below all came from one sample that was sequenced in a study of TIL therapy for anti-PD-1-resistant metastatic lung cancer. Time point meaning: pre-treatment sample, taken before nivolumab and TIL therapy. The immunoSEQ assay was v3. Sequenced by immunoSEQ multiplex PCR; TCRdb stores in-frame clones only, minus some. The sample has some 50,000 clones, 79% seen once. The sequences come from blood, collected at baseline. The receptor set was obtained from a man aged 65 to 79 with non-small cell lung cancer.

The rearrangement links TRBV27 to TRBJ2-3; D not resolved. The germline V and J ends were trimmed by 5 bases and 5 bases, with 14 bases remaining between them. CDR1 is MNHEY, CDR2 SMNVEV, per germline (reference sequence). The CDR3 covers 14 residues. CDR3 nucleotide sequence: TGTGCCAGCAGTCCGTTTATGACGGGAGATACGCAGTATTTT. Its translation: CASSPFMTGDTQYF.

The chain joins TRBV11-2 to TRBJ1-1; D gene uncertain. Trimming cost V 0 bases and J 1 base, with 6 bases left between them. CDR1 SGHAT and CDR2 FQNNGV come from the germline V gene. The CDR3 has 14 residues. The CDR3, as DNA: TGTGCCAGCAGCTTAGAGCACAGGAACACTGAAGCTTTCTTT. Amino acid sequence: CASSLEHRNTEAFF. The whole variable domain, remainder taken from reference TRBV11-2 and TRBJ1-1, is EAGVAQSPRYKIIEKRQSVAFWCNPISGHATLYWYQQILGQGPKLLIQFQNNGVVDDSQLPKDRFSAERLKGVDSTLKIQPAKLEDSAVYLCASSLEHRNTEAFFGQGTRLTVV.

The J gene is TRBJ1-3, the V gene TRBV6-6, with 10 positions matching TRBD1. Trimming removed 6 bases from V and 2 bases from J; junction bases left unmatched: 1. Germline lookup yields CDR1 MNHNY and CDR2 SVGAGI (reference sequence). The CDR3 length is 14 residues. Here the CDR3 DNA reads TGTGCCAGCAGGGGGACAGGGGCTGGAAACACCATATATTTT. Amino acid sequence: CASRGTGAGNTIYF.

The chain is built from TRBV5-1 and TRBJ2-3; D tentatively fits TRBD1 or TRBD2 (5 bases each). Trimming left V 5 bases short and J 5 bases short, with 18 bases between. The CDR3 extends over 15 amino acids. Germline V gene data show CDR1 as SGHRS and CDR2 as YFSETQ. The chain's CDR3 is CASRQTTTEGDTQYF. CDR3 nucleotide sequence: TGCGCCAGCAGGCAGACAACGACAGAGGGAGATACGCAGTATTTT.

The chain links TRBV18 to TRBJ2-7; tentatively, D is TRBD2 (5 bases). V gave up 2 bases and J gave up 3 bases, with 11 bases separating them. This CDR3 has 14 amino acids. From germline, CDR1 is KGHSH and CDR2 LQKENI. The CDR3 is CASSPTPGIYEQYF. The DNA of the CDR3 is TGTGCCAGCTCACCAACGCCGGGAATCTACGAGCAGTACTTC.

In DNA, the CDR3 is TGTGCCAGCAGCCCCCACGGGGGAGACACCGGGGAGCTGTTTTTT. It yields the protein CASSPHGGDTGELFF. The V and J genes are TRBV28 and TRBJ2-2; tentatively, D is TRBD2 (6 bases). V lost 6 bases and J lost 3, with 14 bases in between. Germline-derived CDR1 and CDR2 are MDHEN and SYDVKM. The CDR3 runs 15 residues.